This T cell receptor beta chain was captured by sequencing in a study of OX40 agonist ivuxolimab in advanced cancers. About the study: Prior anti-PD-1, anti-PD-L1 or anti-CTLA-4 therapy did not bar entry, and more than 35% had some. General observations from the study: Low levels of normalized T-cell clonal expansion also appeared in some nonresponders. CD4+ T cells averaged fewer expanded clones than CD8+ T cells.

As to this clone: The antigen is not known.

Repertoires were generated with immunoSEQ multiplex PCR, while TCRdb's copy carries only in-frame clones and drops some. The sample has fewer than 120,000 clones; around 90% are singletons. Germline V gene data show CDR1 as GTSNPN and CDR2 as SVGIG (reference sequence). This CDR3 is built from 14 residues. Between the trimmed V and J ends, which lost 2 bases and 4 bases, there was a span of 12 bases. The sequences come from CD4+ or CD8+ T cells sorted from blood, collected in a trial of the OX40 agonist ivuxolimab. The gene calls are TRBV30 and TRBJ2-1, with D possibly being TRBD1 or TRBD2 (6 bases each). This clonotype originated in an adult with an advanced solid tumor such as melanoma, head and neck, liver or kidney cancer. The CDR3, as DNA: TGTGCCTGGAGTAGGGGGGTTGGGTACAATGAGCAGTTCTTC. Translation gives CAWSRGVGYNEQFF.